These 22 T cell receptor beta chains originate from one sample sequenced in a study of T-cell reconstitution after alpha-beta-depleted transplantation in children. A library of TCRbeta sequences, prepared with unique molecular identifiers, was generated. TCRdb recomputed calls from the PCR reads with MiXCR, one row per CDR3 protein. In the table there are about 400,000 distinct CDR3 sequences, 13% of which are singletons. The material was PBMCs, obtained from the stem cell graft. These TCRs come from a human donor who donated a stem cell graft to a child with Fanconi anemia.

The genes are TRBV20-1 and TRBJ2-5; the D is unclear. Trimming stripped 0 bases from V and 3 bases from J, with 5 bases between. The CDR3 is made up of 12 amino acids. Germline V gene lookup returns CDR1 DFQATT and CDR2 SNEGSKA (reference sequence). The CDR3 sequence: CSARDREETQYF. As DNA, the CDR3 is TGCAGTGCTAGAGATCGGGAAGAGACCCAGTACTTC.

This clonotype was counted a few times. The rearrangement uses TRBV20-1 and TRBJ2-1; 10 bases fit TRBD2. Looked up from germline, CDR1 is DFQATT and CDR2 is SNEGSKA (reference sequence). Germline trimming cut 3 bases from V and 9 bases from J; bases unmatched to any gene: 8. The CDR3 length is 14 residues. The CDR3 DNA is TGCAGTGCTAGTAGCGGGGGGAGCAGAGGTGAGCAGTTCTTC. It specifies CSASSGGSRGEQFF.

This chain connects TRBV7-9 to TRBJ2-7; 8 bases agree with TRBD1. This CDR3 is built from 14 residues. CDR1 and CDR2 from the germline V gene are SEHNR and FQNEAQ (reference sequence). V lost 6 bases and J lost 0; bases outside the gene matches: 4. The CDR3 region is CASRRQGSSYEQYF. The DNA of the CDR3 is TGTGCCAGCAGGAGACAGGGGAGCTCCTACGAGCAGTACTTC.

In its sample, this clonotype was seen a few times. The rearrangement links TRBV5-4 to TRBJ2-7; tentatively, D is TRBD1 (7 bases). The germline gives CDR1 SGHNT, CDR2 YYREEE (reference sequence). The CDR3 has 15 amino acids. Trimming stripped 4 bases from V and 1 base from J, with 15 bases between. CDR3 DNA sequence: TGTGCCAGCAGCGGGGGGACAGCCCTTTCCTACGAGCAGTACTTC. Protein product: CASSGGTALSYEQYF.

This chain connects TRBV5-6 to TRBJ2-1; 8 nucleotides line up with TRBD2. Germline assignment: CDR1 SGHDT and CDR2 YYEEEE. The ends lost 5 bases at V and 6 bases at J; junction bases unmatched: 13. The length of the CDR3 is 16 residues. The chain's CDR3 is CASSPAERGLSNEQFF. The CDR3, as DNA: TGTGCCAGCAGTCCTGCCGAGCGGGGGCTTTCCAATGAGCAGTTCTTC.

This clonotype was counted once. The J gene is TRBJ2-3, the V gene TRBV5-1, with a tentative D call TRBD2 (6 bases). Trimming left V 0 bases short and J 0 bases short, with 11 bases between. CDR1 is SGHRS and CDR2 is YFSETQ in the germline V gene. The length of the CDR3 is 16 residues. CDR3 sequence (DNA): TGCGCCAGCAGCTTGGGGGGCGGGATCAGCACAGATACGCAGTATTTT. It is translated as CASSLGGGISTDTQYF.

CDR3: CASSNRQGRIPPQHF. The CDR3 nucleotides read TGTGCCAGCAGTAATAGACAGGGGAGGATTCCGCCCCAGCATTTT. This sequence joins TRBV28 and TRBJ1-5; 8 nucleotides match TRBD1. This CDR3 comprises 15 residues. V lost 5 bases and J lost 9; bases outside the gene matches: 12. Germline loops: CDR1 MDHEN, CDR2 SYDVKM.

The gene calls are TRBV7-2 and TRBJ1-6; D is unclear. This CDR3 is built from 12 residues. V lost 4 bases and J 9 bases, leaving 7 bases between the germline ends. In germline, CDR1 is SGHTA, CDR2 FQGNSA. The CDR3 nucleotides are TGTGCCAGCAGCTCCCCCACTTCACCCCTCCACTTT. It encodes CASSSPTSPLHF.

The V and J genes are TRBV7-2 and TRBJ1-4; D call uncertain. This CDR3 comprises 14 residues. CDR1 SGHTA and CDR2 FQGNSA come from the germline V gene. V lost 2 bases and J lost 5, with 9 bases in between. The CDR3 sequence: CASSLRQANEKLFF. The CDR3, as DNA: TGTGCCAGCAGCTTACGGCAGGCGAATGAAAAACTGTTTTTT.

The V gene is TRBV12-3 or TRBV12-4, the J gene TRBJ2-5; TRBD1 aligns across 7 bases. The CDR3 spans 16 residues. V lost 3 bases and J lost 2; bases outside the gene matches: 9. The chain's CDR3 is CASSFMGQLSQETQYF. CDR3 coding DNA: TGTGCCAGCAGTTTCATGGGACAGTTGAGTCAAGAGACCCAGTACTTC.

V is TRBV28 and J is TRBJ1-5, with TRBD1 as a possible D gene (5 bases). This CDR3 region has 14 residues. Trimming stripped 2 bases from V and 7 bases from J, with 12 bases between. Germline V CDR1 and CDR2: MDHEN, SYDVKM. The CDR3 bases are TGTGCCAGCAGTTTAGTCCAGGGACGACAGCCCCAGCATTTT. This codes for CASSLVQGRQPQHF.

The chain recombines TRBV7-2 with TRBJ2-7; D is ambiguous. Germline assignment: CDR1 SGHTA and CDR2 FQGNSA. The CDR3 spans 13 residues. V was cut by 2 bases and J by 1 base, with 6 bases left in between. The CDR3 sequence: CASSLSLSYEQYF. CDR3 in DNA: TGTGCCAGCAGCTTATCCCTATCCTACGAGCAGTACTTC.

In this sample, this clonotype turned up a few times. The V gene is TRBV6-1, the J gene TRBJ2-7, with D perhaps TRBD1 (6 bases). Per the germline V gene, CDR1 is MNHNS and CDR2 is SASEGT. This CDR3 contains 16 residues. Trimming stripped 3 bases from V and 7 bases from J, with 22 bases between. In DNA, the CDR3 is TGTGCCAGCAGTGACATAATGGGGGACACCTTTGAAGAGCAGTACTTC. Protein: CASSDIMGDTFEEQYF.

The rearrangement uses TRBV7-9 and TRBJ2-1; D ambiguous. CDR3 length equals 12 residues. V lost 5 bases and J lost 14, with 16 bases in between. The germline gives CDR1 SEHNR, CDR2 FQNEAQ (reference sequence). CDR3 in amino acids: CASSPDGFGEFF. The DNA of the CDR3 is TGTGCCAGCAGCCCGGATGGGTTTGGGGAGTTCTTC.

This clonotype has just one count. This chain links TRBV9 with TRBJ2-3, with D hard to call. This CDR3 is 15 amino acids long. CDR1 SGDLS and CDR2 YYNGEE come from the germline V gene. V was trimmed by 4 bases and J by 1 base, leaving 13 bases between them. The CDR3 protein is CASSPATPGTDTQYF. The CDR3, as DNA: TGTGCCAGCAGCCCCGCCACCCCTGGCACAGATACGCAGTATTTT.

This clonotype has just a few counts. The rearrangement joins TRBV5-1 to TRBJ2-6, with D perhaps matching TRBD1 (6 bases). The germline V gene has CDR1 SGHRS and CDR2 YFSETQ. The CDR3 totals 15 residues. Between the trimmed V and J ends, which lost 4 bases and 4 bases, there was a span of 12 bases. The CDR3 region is CASSDHRAGANVLTF. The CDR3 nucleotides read TGCGCCAGCAGCGACCACAGGGCCGGGGCCAACGTCCTGACTTTC.

For the CDR3, the DNA is TGTGCCAGCAGCGAGGTCGCAGGGGGTAACTATGGCTACACCTTC. Its protein is CASSEVAGGNYGYTF. J is TRBJ1-2 and V is TRBV3-1; 7 bases fit TRBD1. The CDR3 sequence is 15 residues long. The ends lost 5 bases at V and 1 base at J; junction bases unmatched: 7. Germline-derived CDR1 and CDR2 are LGHDT and YNNKEL (reference sequence).

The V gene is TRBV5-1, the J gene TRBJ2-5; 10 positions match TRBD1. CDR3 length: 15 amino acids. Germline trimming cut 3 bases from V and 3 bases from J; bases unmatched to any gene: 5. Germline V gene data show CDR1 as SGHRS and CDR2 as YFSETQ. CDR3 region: CASSSSGTGEETQYF. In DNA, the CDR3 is TGCGCCAGCAGCTCCAGCGGGACAGGGGAAGAGACCCAGTACTTC.

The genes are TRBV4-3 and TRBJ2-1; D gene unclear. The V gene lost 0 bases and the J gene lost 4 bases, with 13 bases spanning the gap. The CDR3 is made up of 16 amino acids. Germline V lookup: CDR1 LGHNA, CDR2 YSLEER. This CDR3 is CASSQEIGRSYNEQFF. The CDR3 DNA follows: TGCGCCAGCAGCCAAGAGATAGGGCGGTCGTACAATGAGCAGTTCTTC.

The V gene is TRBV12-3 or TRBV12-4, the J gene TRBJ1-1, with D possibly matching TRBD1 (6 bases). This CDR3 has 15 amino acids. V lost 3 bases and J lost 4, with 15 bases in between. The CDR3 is CASSFSGGAGTEAFF. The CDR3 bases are TGTGCCAGCAGTTTCTCGGGGGGCGCTGGCACTGAAGCTTTCTTT.

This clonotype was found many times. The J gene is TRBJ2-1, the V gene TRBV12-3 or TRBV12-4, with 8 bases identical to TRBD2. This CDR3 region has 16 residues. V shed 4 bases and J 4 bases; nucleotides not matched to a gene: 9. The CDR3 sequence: CASSSYSGASYNEQFF. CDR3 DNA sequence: TGTGCCAGCAGTTCCTATAGCGGGGCCTCTTACAATGAGCAGTTCTTC.

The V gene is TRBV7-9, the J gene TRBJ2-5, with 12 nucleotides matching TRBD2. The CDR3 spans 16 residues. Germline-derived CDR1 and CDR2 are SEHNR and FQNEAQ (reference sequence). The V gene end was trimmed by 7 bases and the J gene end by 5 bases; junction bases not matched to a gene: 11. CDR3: CASTFGLAGLVETQYF. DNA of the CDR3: TGTGCCAGCACCTTTGGACTAGCGGGGTTGGTGGAGACCCAGTACTTC.